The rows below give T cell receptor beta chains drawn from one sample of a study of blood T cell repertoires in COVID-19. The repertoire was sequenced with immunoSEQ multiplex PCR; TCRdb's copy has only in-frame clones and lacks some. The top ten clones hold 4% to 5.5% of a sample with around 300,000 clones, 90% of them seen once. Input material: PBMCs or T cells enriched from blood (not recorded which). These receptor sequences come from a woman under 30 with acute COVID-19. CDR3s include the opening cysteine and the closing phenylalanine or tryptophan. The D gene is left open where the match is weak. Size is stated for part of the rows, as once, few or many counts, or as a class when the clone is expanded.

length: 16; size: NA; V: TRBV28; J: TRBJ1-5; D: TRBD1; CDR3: CASSLSGTGSNQPQHF; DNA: TGTGCCAGCAGTTTAAGTGGGACAGGGAGCAATCAGCCCCAGCATTTT
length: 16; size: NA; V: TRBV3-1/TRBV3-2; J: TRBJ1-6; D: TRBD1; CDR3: CASSQDPRQGGSPLHF; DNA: TGTGCCAGCAGCCAAGACCCAAGACAGGGTGGTTCACCCCTCCACTTT
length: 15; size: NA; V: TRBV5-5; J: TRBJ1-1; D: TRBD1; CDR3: CASTPWQGANTEAFF; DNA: TGTGCCAGCACCCCGTGGCAGGGGGCCAACACTGAAGCTTTCTTT
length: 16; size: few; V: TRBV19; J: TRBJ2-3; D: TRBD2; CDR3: CASSWTSGRATDTQYF; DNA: TGTGCCAGTAGCTGGACGAGCGGGAGGGCAACAGATACGCAGTATTTT
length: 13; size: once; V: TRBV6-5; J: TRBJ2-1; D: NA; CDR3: CASSYPSAHEQFF; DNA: TGTGCCAGCAGTTACCCAAGCGCCCATGAGCAGTTCTTC
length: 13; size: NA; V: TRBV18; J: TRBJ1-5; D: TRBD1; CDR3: CASAQGENQPQHF; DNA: TGTGCCAGCGCACAGGGGGAAAATCAGCCCCAGCATTTT
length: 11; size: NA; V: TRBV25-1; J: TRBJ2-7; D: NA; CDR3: CASSGLYEQYF; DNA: TGTGCCAGCAGTGGTCTCTACGAGCAGTACTTC
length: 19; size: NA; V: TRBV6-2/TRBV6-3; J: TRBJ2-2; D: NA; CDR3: CASSYAGVTMAVNTGELFF; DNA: TGTGCCAGCAGTTACGCCGGCGTTACTATGGCGGTGAACACCGGGGAGCTGTTTTTT
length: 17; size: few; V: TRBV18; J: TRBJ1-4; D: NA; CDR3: CASSRTQAQGSNEKLFF; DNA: TGTGCCAGCTCACGCACCCAAGCCCAGGGAAGTAATGAAAAACTGTTTTTT
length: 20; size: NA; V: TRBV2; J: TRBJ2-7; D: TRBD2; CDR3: CASSEAPGLAGGPPRDEQYF; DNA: TGTGCCAGCAGTGAAGCTCCGGGACTAGCGGGAGGACCACCTCGCGACGAGCAGTACTTC
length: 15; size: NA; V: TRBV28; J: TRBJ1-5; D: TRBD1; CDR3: CASSSGTGGYQPQHF; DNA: TGTGCCAGCAGTTCCGGGACAGGGGGTTATCAGCCCCAGCATTTT
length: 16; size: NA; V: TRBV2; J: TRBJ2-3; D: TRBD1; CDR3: CASSGTGNGRTDTQYF; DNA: TGTGCCAGCAGTGGGACAGGTAACGGCAGGACAGATACGCAGTATTTT
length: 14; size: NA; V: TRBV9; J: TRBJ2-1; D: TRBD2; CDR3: CASSASGVLNEQFF; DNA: TGTGCCAGCAGCGCTAGCGGGGTTTTGAATGAGCAGTTCTTC
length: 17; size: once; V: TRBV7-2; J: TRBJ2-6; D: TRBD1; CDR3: CASRPGQGASGANVLTF; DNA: TGTGCCTCCCGGCCCGGACAGGGGGCGTCCGGGGCCAACGTCCTGACTTTC
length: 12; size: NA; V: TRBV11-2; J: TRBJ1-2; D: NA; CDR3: CASSFDSYGYTF; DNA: TGTGCCAGCAGTTTCGACAGCTATGGCTACACCTTC
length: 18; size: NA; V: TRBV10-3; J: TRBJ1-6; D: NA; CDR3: CAISEEEDTSSYNSPLHF; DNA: TGTGCCATCAGTGAGGAGGAGGATACGAGCTCCTATAATTCACCCCTCCACTTT